This is a list of T cell receptor beta chains from one sample in a study of regulatory T cells in long-lasting Graves disease. TCRdb re-called the multiplex PCR reads through MiXCR, storing one row per CDR3 protein. In the table there are a few hundred thousand distinct CDR3 sequences, about 17% of which are singletons. The same sample was also studied in work on T cells in Graves' hyperthyroidism and ophthalmopathy.

The sequences come from peripheral blood mononuclear cells (PBMCs), collected at new diagnosis, from a patient treated with antithyroid drugs. The receptors shown here come from a woman in her 30s with Graves disease. The CDR3 runs from the conserved cysteine through the conserved F or W. The D gene is left open where the match is weak. Rows give clone size only sometimes, using once, few, many, or a class for an expanded clone.

v_call	clone_size	j_call	d_call	cdr3_nt	cdr3_aa
TRBV5-1	many	TRBJ1-1	-	TGCGCCAGCAGCTCAGGAAAGGTGTATAAGGCCCACACTGAAGCTTTCTTT	CASSSGKVYKAHTEAFF
TRBV27	few	TRBJ2-5	TRBD2	TGTGCCAGCAGGGGACTAGCGGGGGGGCAAGAGACCCAGTACTTC	CASRGLAGGQETQYF
TRBV5-4	-	TRBJ1-1	-	TGTGCCAGCAGTTTGGGGGGGCAGGACACTGAAGCTTTCTTT	CASSLGGQDTEAFF
TRBV7-3	many	TRBJ1-6	-	TGTGCCAGCAGTACAGGGTTTACGGATTCACCCCTCCACTTT	CASSTGFTDSPLHF
TRBV24-1	many	TRBJ2-2	-	TGTGCCACCAGTGATCAGAACACCGGGGAGCTGTTTTTT	CATSDQNTGELFF
TRBV9	many	TRBJ2-2	-	TGTGCCAGCTGGGAGGGGGACCCGAACACCGGGGAGCTGTTTTTT	CASWEGDPNTGELFF
TRBV6-1	-	TRBJ1-1	-	TGTGCCAGCAATAGTGTCTTGAACACTGAAGCTTTCTTT	CASNSVLNTEAFF
TRBV14	many	TRBJ2-3	-	TGTGCCAGCAGCCAAATCGGGGTGTTCCCAGATACGCAGTATTTT	CASSQIGVFPDTQYF
TRBV11-2	many	TRBJ2-5	-	TGTGCCAGCAGCTCCCTCAAACGGGACATCCATTACGCGGAGACCCAGTACTTC	CASSSLKRDIHYAETQYF
TRBV20-1	-	TRBJ2-7	TRBD1	TGCAGTGCTAGGGCTTGGGGACAGGGGAGGGTCTACGAGCAGTACTTC	CSARAWGQGRVYEQYF
TRBV20-1	many	TRBJ1-6	TRBD1	TGCAGTGCTAGAGATGTAGGGGACAGGGATAATTCACCCCTCCACTTT	CSARDVGDRDNSPLHF
TRBV6-9	many	TRBJ2-5	-	TGTGCCAGCAGTTACGAAGTGAAAGAGACCCAGTACTTC	CASSYEVKETQYF
TRBV5-1	many	TRBJ1-3	TRBD1	TGCGCCAGCAGCGTAGGGACAGGAGGATTTGGAAACACCATATATTTT	CASSVGTGGFGNTIYF
TRBV7-3	many	TRBJ2-2	-	TGTGCCAGCAGCTCCTCGTACACCGGGGAGCTGTTTTTT	CASSSSYTGELFF
TRBV5-4	few	TRBJ2-2	TRBD1	TGTGCCACAGCCGGGACAGGGGCCTTGAACACCGGGGAGCTGTTTTTT	CATAGTGALNTGELFF
TRBV11-2	many	TRBJ1-1	TRBD1	TGTGCCAGCAGGGGGGACAGGGGGCGTAAGGACACTGAAGCTTTCTTT	CASRGDRGRKDTEAFF
TRBV5-5	many	TRBJ1-6	-	TGTGCCAGCAGCTTGAGGCTGACAGACTCCTATAATTCACCCCTCCACTTT	CASSLRLTDSYNSPLHF
TRBV5-8	many	TRBJ1-4	-	TGTGCCAGCAGCTCCTCGGTGGGGGCAGATGAAAAACTGTTTTTT	CASSSSVGADEKLFF
TRBV11-2	many	TRBJ2-6	-	TGTGCCAGCAGCTTAGAACCGGGATTGGGAGCCAACGTCCTGACTTTC	CASSLEPGLGANVLTF
TRBV5-1	once	TRBJ2-7	-	TGCGCCAGCAGGATGACAGCAAGCTACGAGCAGTACTTC	CASRMTASYEQYF
TRBV9	many	TRBJ2-3	TRBD2	TGTGCCAGCAGCGTAGGCCCTAGCGGGGGTTCAGATACGCAGTATTTT	CASSVGPSGGSDTQYF
TRBV3-1	once	TRBJ2-3	-	TGTGCCAGCAGCCAAGCGGGGAGGACAGATACGCAGTATTTT	CASSQAGRTDTQYF
TRBV6-1	-	TRBJ1-1	-	TGTGCCAGCAGTGAAGACGGGTCCACTGAAGCTTTCTTT	CASSEDGSTEAFF
TRBV27	-	TRBJ2-7	TRBD2	TGTGCCAGCAGTTACTCAGGCGGGAGGGCCGGTTACGGGCAGTACTTC	CASSYSGGRAGYGQYF
TRBV7-2	few	TRBJ1-1	-	TGTGCCAGCAGCTTACGTCCCAAAAACACTGAAGCTTTCTTT	CASSLRPKNTEAFF
TRBV7-9	many	TRBJ1-4	-	TGTGCCAGCAGGACTGACGGGGGGGGGCGCGATGCAAAACTGTTTTTT	CASRTDGGGRDAKLFF
TRBV19	-	TRBJ1-1	-	TGTGCCAGTAGTATAGGCGGCATTTCGACCCCTGAAGCTTTCTTT	CASSIGGISTPEAFF